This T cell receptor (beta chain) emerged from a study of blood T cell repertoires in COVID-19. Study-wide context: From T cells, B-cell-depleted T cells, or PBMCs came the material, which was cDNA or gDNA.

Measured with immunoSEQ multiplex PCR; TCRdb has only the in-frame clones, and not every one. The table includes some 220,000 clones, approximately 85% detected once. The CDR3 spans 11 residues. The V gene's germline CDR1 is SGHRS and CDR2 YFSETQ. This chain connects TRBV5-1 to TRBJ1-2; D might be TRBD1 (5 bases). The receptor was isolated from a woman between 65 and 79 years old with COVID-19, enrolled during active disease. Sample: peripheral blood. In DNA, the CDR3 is TGCGTCACGGGCAGGGACTATGGCTACACCTTC. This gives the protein CVTGRDYGYTF.